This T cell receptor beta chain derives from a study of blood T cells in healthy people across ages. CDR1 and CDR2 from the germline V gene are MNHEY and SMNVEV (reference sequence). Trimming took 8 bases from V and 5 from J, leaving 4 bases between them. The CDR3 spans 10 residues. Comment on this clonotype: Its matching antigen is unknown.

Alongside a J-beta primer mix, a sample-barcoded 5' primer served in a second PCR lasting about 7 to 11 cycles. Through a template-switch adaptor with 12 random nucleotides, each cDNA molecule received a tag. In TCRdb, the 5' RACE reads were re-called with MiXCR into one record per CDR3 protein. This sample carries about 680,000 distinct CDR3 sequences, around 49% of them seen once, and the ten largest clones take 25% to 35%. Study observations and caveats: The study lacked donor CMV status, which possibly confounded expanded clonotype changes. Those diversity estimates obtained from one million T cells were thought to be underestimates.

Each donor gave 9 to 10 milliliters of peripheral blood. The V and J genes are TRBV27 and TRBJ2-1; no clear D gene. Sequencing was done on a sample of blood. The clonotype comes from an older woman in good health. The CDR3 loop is CASGHNEQFF. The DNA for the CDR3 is TGTGCCAGCGGGCACAATGAGCAGTTCTTC.